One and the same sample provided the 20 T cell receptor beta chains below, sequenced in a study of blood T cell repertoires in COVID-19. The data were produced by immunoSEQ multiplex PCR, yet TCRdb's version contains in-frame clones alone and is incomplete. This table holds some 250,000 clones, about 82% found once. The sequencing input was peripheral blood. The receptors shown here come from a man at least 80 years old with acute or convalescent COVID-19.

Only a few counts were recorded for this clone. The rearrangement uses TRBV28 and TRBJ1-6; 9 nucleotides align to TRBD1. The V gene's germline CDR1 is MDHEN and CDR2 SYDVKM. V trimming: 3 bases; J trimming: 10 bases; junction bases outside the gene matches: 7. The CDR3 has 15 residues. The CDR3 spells CASSFGGQGQSPLHF. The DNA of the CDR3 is TGTGCCAGCAGTTTTGGGGGACAGGGACAATCACCCCTCCACTTT.

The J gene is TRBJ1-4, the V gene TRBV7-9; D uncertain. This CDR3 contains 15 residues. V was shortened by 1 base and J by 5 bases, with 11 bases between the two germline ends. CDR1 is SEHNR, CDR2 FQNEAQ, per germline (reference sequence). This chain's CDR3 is CASSLGGAGNEKLFF. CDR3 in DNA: TGTGCCAGCAGCTTAGGGGGAGCCGGAAATGAAAAACTGTTTTTT.

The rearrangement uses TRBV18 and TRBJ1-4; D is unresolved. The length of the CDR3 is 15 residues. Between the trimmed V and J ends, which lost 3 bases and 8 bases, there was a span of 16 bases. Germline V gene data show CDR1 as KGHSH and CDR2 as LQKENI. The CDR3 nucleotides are TGTGCCAGCTCACCCCCGGTTGGGTCGGGGGAAAAACTGTTTTTT. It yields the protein CASSPPVGSGEKLFF.

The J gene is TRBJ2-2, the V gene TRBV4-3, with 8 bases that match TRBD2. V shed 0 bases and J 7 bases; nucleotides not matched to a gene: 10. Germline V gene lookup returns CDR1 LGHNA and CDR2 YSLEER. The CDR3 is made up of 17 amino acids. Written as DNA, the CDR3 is TGCGCCAGCAGCCAAGATAGTAGCGGGGCGAAAGGCGGGGAGCTGTTTTTT. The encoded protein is CASSQDSSGAKGGELFF.

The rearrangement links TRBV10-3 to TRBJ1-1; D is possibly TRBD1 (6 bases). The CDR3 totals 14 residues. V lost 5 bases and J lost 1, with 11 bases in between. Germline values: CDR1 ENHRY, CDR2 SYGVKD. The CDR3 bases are TGTGCCATCAGTTCGGACAGAGCGAACACTGAAGCTTTCTTT. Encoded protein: CAISSDRANTEAFF.

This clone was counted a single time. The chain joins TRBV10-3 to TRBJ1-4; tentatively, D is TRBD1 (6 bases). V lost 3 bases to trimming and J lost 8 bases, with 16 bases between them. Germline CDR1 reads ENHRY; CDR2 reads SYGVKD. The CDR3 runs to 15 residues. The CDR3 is CAISESTGVGEKLFF. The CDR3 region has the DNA TGTGCCATCAGTGAATCGACAGGAGTCGGCGAAAAACTGTTTTTT.

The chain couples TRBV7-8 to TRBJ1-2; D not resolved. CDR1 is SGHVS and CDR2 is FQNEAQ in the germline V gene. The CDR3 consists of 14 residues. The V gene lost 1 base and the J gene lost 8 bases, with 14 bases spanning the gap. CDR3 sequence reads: CASSLGRLSEGYTF. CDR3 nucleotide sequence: TGTGCCAGCAGCTTAGGAAGGCTATCGGAGGGCTACACCTTC.

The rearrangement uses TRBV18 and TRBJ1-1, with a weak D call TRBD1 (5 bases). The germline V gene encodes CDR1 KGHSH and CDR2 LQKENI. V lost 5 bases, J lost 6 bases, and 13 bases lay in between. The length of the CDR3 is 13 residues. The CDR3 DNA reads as TGTGCCAGCTCAGGGCAAAGGGGTGCTGAAGCTTTCTTT. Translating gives CASSGQRGAEAFF.

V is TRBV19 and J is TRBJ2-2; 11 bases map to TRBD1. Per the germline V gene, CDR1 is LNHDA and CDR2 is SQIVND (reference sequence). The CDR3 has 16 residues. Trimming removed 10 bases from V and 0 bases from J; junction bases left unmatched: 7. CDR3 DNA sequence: TGTGCCACCCCTCGGACAGGGGGCACGAACACCGGGGAGCTGTTTTTT. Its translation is CATPRTGGTNTGELFF. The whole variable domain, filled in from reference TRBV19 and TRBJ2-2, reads DGGITQSPKYLFRKEGQNVTLSCEQNLNHDAMYWYRQDPGQGLRLIYYSQIVNDFQKGDIAEGYSVSREKKESFPLTVTSAQKNPTAFYLCATPRTGGTNTGELFFGEGSRLTVL.

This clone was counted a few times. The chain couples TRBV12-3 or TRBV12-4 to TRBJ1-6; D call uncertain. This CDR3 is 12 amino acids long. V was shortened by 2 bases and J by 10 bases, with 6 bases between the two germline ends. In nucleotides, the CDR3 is TGTGCCAGCAGTTTAATACGGTCACCCCTCCACTTT. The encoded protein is CASSLIRSPLHF.

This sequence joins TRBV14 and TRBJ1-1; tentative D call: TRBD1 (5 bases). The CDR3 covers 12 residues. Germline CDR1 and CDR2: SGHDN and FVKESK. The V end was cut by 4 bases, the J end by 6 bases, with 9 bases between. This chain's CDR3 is CASSLQDAEAFF. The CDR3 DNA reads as TGTGCCAGCAGCCTACAGGACGCTGAAGCTTTCTTT.

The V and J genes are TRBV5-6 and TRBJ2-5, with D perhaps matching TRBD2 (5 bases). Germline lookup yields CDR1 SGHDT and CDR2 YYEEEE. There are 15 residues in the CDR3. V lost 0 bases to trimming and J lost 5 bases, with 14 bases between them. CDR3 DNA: TGTGCCAGCAGCTTGGCCCCGGGGAGAGGTGAGACCCAGTACTTC. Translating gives CASSLAPGRGETQYF.

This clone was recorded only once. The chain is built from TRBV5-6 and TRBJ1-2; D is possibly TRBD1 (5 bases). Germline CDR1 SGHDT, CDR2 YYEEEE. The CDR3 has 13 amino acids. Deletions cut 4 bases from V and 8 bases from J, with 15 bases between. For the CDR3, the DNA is TGTGCCAGCAGCGTGACAGCCTCTGGAGGCTACACCTTC. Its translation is CASSVTASGGYTF.

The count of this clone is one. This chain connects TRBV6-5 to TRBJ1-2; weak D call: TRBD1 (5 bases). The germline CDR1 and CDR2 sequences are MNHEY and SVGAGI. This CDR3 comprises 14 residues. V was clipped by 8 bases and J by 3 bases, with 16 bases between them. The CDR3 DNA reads TGTGCCAGCGATATTGGGAGGGGTGACTATGGCTACACCTTC. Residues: CASDIGRGDYGYTF.

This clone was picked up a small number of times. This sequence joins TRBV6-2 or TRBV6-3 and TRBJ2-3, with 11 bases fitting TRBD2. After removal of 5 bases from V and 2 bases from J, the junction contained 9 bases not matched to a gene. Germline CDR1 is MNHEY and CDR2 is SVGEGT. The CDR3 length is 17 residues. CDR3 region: CASSNPTSGEFTDTQYF. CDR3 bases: TGTGCCAGCAGTAACCCGACTAGCGGGGAATTCACAGATACGCAGTATTTT.

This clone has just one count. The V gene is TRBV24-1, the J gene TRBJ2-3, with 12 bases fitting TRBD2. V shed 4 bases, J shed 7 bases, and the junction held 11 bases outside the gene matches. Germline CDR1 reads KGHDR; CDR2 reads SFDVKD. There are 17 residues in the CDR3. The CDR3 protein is CATSDPGLAGPGNTQYF. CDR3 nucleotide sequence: TGTGCCACCAGTGACCCCGGACTAGCGGGACCAGGGAATACGCAGTATTTT.

CDR3 sequence reads: CAISEVEGARNEQFF. In nucleotides, the CDR3 is TGTGCCATCAGTGAGGTGGAGGGGGCTAGAAATGAGCAGTTCTTC. The chain carries TRBV10-3 and TRBJ2-1; D is perhaps TRBD1 (7 bases). This CDR3 spans 15 amino acids. Per the germline V gene, CDR1 is ENHRY and CDR2 is SYGVKD. V shed 2 bases and J shed 7 bases, with 15 bases lying between them.

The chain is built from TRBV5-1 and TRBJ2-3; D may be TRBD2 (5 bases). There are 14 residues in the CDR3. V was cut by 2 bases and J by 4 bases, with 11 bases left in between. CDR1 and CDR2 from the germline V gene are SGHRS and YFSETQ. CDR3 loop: CASSFWTGADTQYF. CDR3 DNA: TGCGCCAGCAGCTTCTGGACTGGAGCAGATACGCAGTATTTT.

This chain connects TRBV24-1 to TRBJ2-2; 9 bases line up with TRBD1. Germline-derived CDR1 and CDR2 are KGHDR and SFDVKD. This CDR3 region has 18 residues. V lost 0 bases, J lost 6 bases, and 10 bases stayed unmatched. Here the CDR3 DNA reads TGTGCCACCAGTGATTTGCGCCGGGACAGGGTTAAAGCCGGGGAGCTGTTTTTT. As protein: CATSDLRRDRVKAGELFF.

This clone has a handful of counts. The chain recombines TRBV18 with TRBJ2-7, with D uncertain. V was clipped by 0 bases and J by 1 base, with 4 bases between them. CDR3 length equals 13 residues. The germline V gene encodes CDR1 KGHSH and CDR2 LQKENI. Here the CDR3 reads CASSPPTSYEQYF. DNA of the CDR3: TGTGCCAGCTCACCACCCACTTCCTACGAGCAGTACTTC.